The T cell receptor beta chain under discussion was sequenced for a study of cytomegalovirus exposure and HLA in healthy donors. Comment on this clone: Its matching antigen is unknown.

Notes on the study in general: Exclusion as indistinguishable affected some V segments, including TRBV6-2 and TRBV6-3.

The CDR3 has 17 residues. V was trimmed by 1 base and J by 4 bases, leaving 19 bases between them. Germline V gene sequence: CDR1 SGHTA, CDR2 FQGNSA. PCR amplification relied on 60 Vbeta primers (plus 13 Jbeta primers). Assay used: immunoSEQ multiplex PCR; TCRdb lists only in-frame clones, some missing. The sample lists 75,000 to 95,000 clones, 69% occurring once. The origin of this receptor is a man between 50 and 59 years old in good health and CMV-seronegative. The chain couples TRBV7-2 to TRBJ1-2, with unresolved D. Sequencing input: PBMCs. The CDR3 loop reads CASSLVNSYFFGYGYTF. In nucleotides, the CDR3 is TGTGCCAGCAGCTTAGTTAACAGTTATTTCTTTGGCTATGGCTACACCTTC.